The 25 T cell receptor beta chains reported below all come from one sample, sequenced in a study of blood T cell repertoires in COVID-19. Sequenced by immunoSEQ multiplex PCR; TCRdb stores in-frame clones only, minus some. The table has about 200,000 clones, about 85% seen once. The sequencing sample was made of peripheral blood. These receptor sequences come from a woman between 50 and 59 years old with COVID-19, enrolled during active disease.

The CDR3 bases are TGTGCCACCATTTCCCCCGGGACATACTATGGCTACACCTTC. Translation: CATISPGTYYGYTF. The V gene is TRBV19, the J gene TRBJ1-2; TRBD1 might be the D (6 bases). The germline gives CDR1 LNHDA, CDR2 SQIVND (reference sequence). V lost 10 bases and J lost 3, with 18 bases in between. The CDR3 is 14 residues long.

The chain couples TRBV4-3 to TRBJ2-3, with D possibly being TRBD2 (5 bases). The CDR3 length is 15 residues. Germline V gives CDR1 LGHNA, CDR2 YSLEER. V gave up 0 bases and J gave up 4 bases, with 11 bases separating them. CDR3 residues: CASSQEAAGADTQYF. Here the CDR3 DNA reads TGCGCCAGCAGCCAAGAAGCGGCCGGTGCAGATACGCAGTATTTT.

The chain employs TRBV9 and TRBJ2-1; weak D call: TRBD2 (5 bases). V was trimmed by 1 base and J by 3 bases, leaving 8 bases between them. There are 14 residues in the CDR3. Germline CDR1 reads SGDLS; CDR2 reads YYNGEE. In nucleotides, the CDR3 is TGTGCCAGCAGCGTAAGAGGAGGCTACAATGAGCAGTTCTTC. Its translation: CASSVRGGYNEQFF.

This chain connects TRBV15 to TRBJ2-5; D is perhaps TRBD2 (6 bases). Deletions cut 0 bases from V and 2 bases from J, with 22 bases between. Germline values: CDR1 LNHNV, CDR2 YYDKDF (reference sequence). The CDR3 contains 19 residues. CDR3 sequence (DNA): TGTGCCACCAGCAGAGATAAGGGACCCACTAGCAGCAGGCAAGAGACCCAGTACTTC. Translation: CATSRDKGPTSSRQETQYF.

The gene calls are TRBV9 and TRBJ2-2; TRBD2 aligns across 10 bases. CDR3 size: 14 residues. V was pared by 7 bases and J by 5 bases, with 5 bases of the junction left unmatched. The germline V gene has CDR1 SGDLS and CDR2 YYNGEE. Here the CDR3 reads CASRTSGETGELFF. CDR3 DNA: TGTGCCAGCCGAACTAGCGGGGAGACCGGGGAGCTGTTTTTT. The full variable domain, rest sourced from reference TRBV9 and TRBJ2-2, is DSGVTQTPKHLITATGQRVTLRCSPRSGDLSVYWYQQSLDQGLQFLIQYYNGEERAKGNILERFSAQQFPDLHSELNLSSLELGDSALYFCASRTSGETGELFFGEGSRLTVL.

The genes are TRBV24-1 and TRBJ2-2; 11 bases match TRBD1. V lost 7 bases and J lost 5; bases outside the gene matches: 5. This CDR3 is built from 15 residues. Germline loops: CDR1 KGHDR, CDR2 SFDVKD. CDR3 in amino acids: CATSHRDRGTGELFF. For the CDR3, the DNA is TGTGCCACCAGCCACCGGGACAGGGGGACCGGGGAGCTGTTTTTT.

The chain is built from TRBV9 and TRBJ2-3, with TRBD1 matching 9 bases. CDR1 is SGDLS, CDR2 YYNGEE, per germline. The V and J ends lost 3 bases and 6 bases, in that order; junction bases with no gene match: 11. The CDR3 is 16 residues long. Written as DNA, the CDR3 is TGTGCCAGCAGCGCCATACAGGGGGCGGATTCGGATACGCAGTATTTT. Translating it yields CASSAIQGADSDTQYF.

This clone was seen a single time. V usage is TRBV7-8 and J usage is TRBJ2-2, with 7 bases identical to TRBD1. The trim removed 4 bases at V and 2 bases at J, leaving 10 bases unmatched. Germline values: CDR1 SGHVS, CDR2 FQNEAQ. This CDR3 comprises 17 residues. CDR3 sequence reads: CASSSRQGGPNTGELFF. CDR3 coding DNA: TGTGCCAGCAGCTCCCGACAGGGCGGACCCAACACCGGGGAGCTGTTTTTT.

Remarks on this clone: Other DNA sequences of this sample code for an identical CDR3. The chain is built from TRBV4-1 and TRBJ2-3, with 9 bases fitting TRBD1. The CDR3 covers 15 residues. The trim removed 4 bases at V and 6 bases at J, leaving 8 bases unmatched. The germline gives CDR1 MGHRA, CDR2 YSYEKL. In DNA, the CDR3 is TGCGCCAGCAGCCCAGGGGACAGGGTTTCGGATACGCAGTATTTT. This gives the protein CASSPGDRVSDTQYF.

This clone appeared once. The chain links TRBV9 to TRBJ2-3; 7 bases match TRBD1. Germline loops: CDR1 SGDLS, CDR2 YYNGEE. CDR3 length equals 19 residues. V was clipped by 3 bases and J by 1 base; unmatched bases: 17. CDR3 region: CASSAPSTTGVWGTDTQYF. The DNA of the CDR3 is TGTGCCAGCAGCGCCCCAAGCACAACAGGGGTGTGGGGCACAGATACGCAGTATTTT.

The chain has TRBV29-1 and TRBJ2-5; 8 nucleotides align to TRBD1. The CDR3 sequence is 14 residues long. Per the germline V gene, CDR1 is SQVTM and CDR2 is ANQGSEA. Trimming took 5 bases from V and 4 from J; bases not matched to a gene: 9. The CDR3 sequence is CSVLGQGQGETQYF. The CDR3 nucleotides are TGCAGCGTTCTAGGACAGGGCCAGGGAGAGACCCAGTACTTC. Full variable domain (missing parts from reference TRBV29-1 and TRBJ2-5): SAVISQKPSRDICQRGTSLTIQCQVDSQVTMMFWYRQQPGQSLTLIATANQGSEATYESGFVIDKFPISRPNLTFSTLTVSNMSPEDSSIYLCSVLGQGQGETQYFGPGTRLLVL.

The J gene is TRBJ2-5, the V gene TRBV5-4; 8 nucleotides match TRBD2. The CDR3 has 16 residues. Germline CDR1 and CDR2: SGHNT and YYREEE (reference sequence). J was trimmed by 5 bases and V by 4 bases; bases with no gene match: 13. For the CDR3, the DNA is TGTGCCAGCAGCCCGCGGGGGGCAGGGGCGATGGAGACCCAGTACTTC. It specifies CASSPRGAGAMETQYF.

The chain has TRBV28 and TRBJ1-5; TRBD1 matches 11 bases. This CDR3 spans 15 amino acids. Looked up from germline, CDR1 is MDHEN and CDR2 is SYDVKM. Unmatched junction bases numbered 3, after V lost 2 bases and J lost 6 bases. CDR3 sequence reads: CASSLGQGAAQPQHF. The CDR3 DNA is TGTGCCAGCAGTTTAGGACAGGGGGCTGCTCAGCCCCAGCATTTT.

J is TRBJ2-3 and V is TRBV7-6; 8 bases align to TRBD1. V lost 5 bases to trimming and J lost 5 bases; unmatched junction nucleotides: 12. CDR1 is SGHVS, CDR2 FNYEAQ, per germline. The CDR3 has 16 residues. The CDR3 nucleotides are TGTGCCAGCAGCAGTTACCGGGACAGGAGCGGAGATACGCAGTATTTT. It is translated as CASSSYRDRSGDTQYF.

This clone occurred many times. The rearrangement uses TRBV9 and TRBJ2-3; the match to TRBD2 covers 10 bases. The CDR3 spans 17 residues. The V and J ends lost 4 bases and 1 base, in that order; junction bases with no gene match: 9. Germline CDR1 and CDR2: SGDLS and YYNGEE. CDR3 amino acids: CASSLTSGGAGTDTQYF. For the CDR3, the DNA is TGTGCCAGCAGCTTGACAAGCGGGGGGGCTGGCACAGATACGCAGTATTTT. Variable domain in full (rest from reference TRBV9 and TRBJ2-3): DSGVTQTPKHLITATGQRVTLRCSPRSGDLSVYWYQQSLDQGLQFLIQYYNGEERAKGNILERFSAQQFPDLHSELNLSSLELGDSALYFCASSLTSGGAGTDTQYFGPGTRLTVL.

The rearrangement joins TRBV5-1 to TRBJ2-7, with D unresolved. The CDR3 loop spans 14 amino acids. V was cut by 3 bases and J by 2 bases, with 12 bases left in between. The germline gives CDR1 SGHRS, CDR2 YFSETQ. The DNA of the CDR3 is TGCGCCAGCAGCTCCGAACTTTCACCCTACGAGCAGTACTTC. Amino acid sequence: CASSSELSPYEQYF.

The chain employs TRBV18 and TRBJ2-2; maybe TRBD1 (6 bases). The V gene lost 3 bases and the J gene lost 0 bases, with 8 bases spanning the gap. Germline CDR1 is KGHSH and CDR2 is LQKENI. This CDR3 has 15 amino acids. The CDR3 reads CASSPDRTNTGELFF. The CDR3 bases are TGTGCCAGCTCACCCGACAGGACGAACACCGGGGAGCTGTTTTTT.

The rearrangement joins TRBV30 to TRBJ1-1, with D perhaps TRBD1 (6 bases). V lost 3 bases and J lost 1, with 12 bases in between. The CDR3 contains 14 residues. The germline CDR1 and CDR2 sequences are GTSNPN and SVGIG (reference sequence). The CDR3 DNA reads as TGTGCCTGGAGAACACAGGGACAGAACACTGAAGCTTTCTTT. It yields the protein CAWRTQGQNTEAFF.

The chain joins TRBV28 to TRBJ2-5, with 7 bases lining up with TRBD1. There are 18 residues in the CDR3. The germline gives CDR1 MDHEN, CDR2 SYDVKM. V lost 2 bases to trimming and J lost 3 bases; unmatched junction nucleotides: 15. CDR3 residues: CASSLGWPGGKSKETQYF. The CDR3 DNA is TGTGCCAGCAGTTTAGGTTGGCCAGGGGGTAAATCAAAAGAGACCCAGTACTTC.

The chain uses TRBV20-1 and TRBJ2-5; 9 positions agree with TRBD1. CDR3 length: 13 amino acids. Germline lookup yields CDR1 DFQATT and CDR2 SNEGSKA (reference sequence). Trimming took 3 bases from V and 4 from J; bases not matched to a gene: 3. This CDR3 is CSASKDRGETQYF. CDR3 sequence (DNA): TGCAGTGCTAGTAAGGACAGGGGAGAGACCCAGTACTTC.

J is TRBJ2-3 and V is TRBV5-1; D unclear. CDR1 is SGHRS, CDR2 YFSETQ, per germline. The CDR3 consists of 13 residues. V was pared by 4 bases and J by 2 bases, with 8 bases between. CDR3 loop: CASSRELTDTQYF. The DNA for the CDR3 is TGCGCCAGCAGCAGAGAACTCACAGATACGCAGTATTTT.

This clone has just one count. V usage is TRBV6-2 or TRBV6-3 and J usage is TRBJ1-6; D possibly corresponds to TRBD1 (5 bases). This CDR3 is 15 amino acids long. Trimming removed 5 bases at V and 6 bases at J, with 14 bases between. Germline assignment: CDR1 MNHEY and CDR2 SVGEGT. The chain's CDR3 is CASSTRQSFNSPLHF. The CDR3 nucleotides read TGTGCCAGCAGTACTCGACAGTCGTTTAATTCACCCCTCCACTTT.

The chain is built from TRBV6-5 and TRBJ1-5; D possibly corresponds to TRBD1 (5 bases). V was clipped by 4 bases and J by 3 bases, with 10 bases between them. From germline, CDR1 is MNHEY and CDR2 SVGAGI. CDR3 size: 14 residues. The CDR3 DNA is TGTGCCAGCAGTTCCACAGGTCTCAATCAGCCCCAGCATTTT. As protein: CASSSTGLNQPQHF.

This rearrangement joins TRBV27 to TRBJ2-3; the match to TRBD1 covers 9 bases. Trimming removed 5 bases from V and 5 bases from J; junction bases left unmatched: 20. The CDR3 is 19 residues long. CDR1 is MNHEY and CDR2 is SMNVEV in the germline V gene (reference sequence). The CDR3 DNA reads as TGTGCCAGCAGTACGAAACCGGGACAGGGTTTAGGGGCCCGAGATACGCAGTATTTT. Translating gives CASSTKPGQGLGARDTQYF.

The chain employs TRBV29-1 and TRBJ2-5; 12 bases map to TRBD2. CDR1 SQVTM and CDR2 ANQGSEA come from the germline V gene. The CDR3 covers 15 residues. Trimming at V came to 4 bases and at J to 5 bases, leaving 8 bases not matched to a gene. Here the CDR3 reads CSVALAGGRWETQYF. The CDR3 DNA is TGCAGCGTTGCACTAGCGGGGGGTAGGTGGGAGACCCAGTACTTC.